This TCR beta chain was captured in a study of identical twins. Per germline, CDR1 SEHNR and CDR2 FQNEAQ (reference sequence). CDR3 length: 14 amino acids. Trimming stripped 5 bases from V and 1 base from J, with 12 bases between. TCRdb reprocessed the 5' RACE reads with MiXCR, giving one entry per CDR3 protein. The data show under 900,000 distinct CDR3 sequences, about 18% seen once. The sample was also linked to a second study, of T cells expressing NK-cell markers. According to that study: From sorted CD3+CD56+NKG2C+, CD3+CD56+NKG2C- and CD3+CD56-NKG2C+ T cells came the TCR beta repertoires.

The sequence derives from a woman aged 18-29 years in good health. V usage is TRBV7-9 and J usage is TRBJ2-7, with a possible D match to TRBD1 (6 bases). The specimen was PBMCs. DNA of the CDR3: TGTGCCAGCAGCCACAGGGATTGGTCCTACGAGCAGTACTTC. Protein: CASSHRDWSYEQYF.